This T cell receptor (beta chain) derives from a study of T cell responses to AZD1222 COVID-19 vaccine. TCRdb keeps only in-frame clones here, not all; method: immunoSEQ multiplex PCR. This sample has approximately 61,000 clones; roughly four fifths occur once, and the top ten carry over 20%. There are a few counts of this clone. Its cognate antigen is unknown. Whole-study findings and limits: A rise in Spike-specific TCR breadth and depth followed two AZD1222 doses. Just 5 to 7 AZD1222 recipients were seropositive at baseline. No repertoire was sampled before or during the peak T cell response, only after it. Donors in the cohort were predominantly white British and more often female, and clonal diversity was possibly underestimated.

The TCR comes from an adult who received the AZD1222 COVID-19 vaccine. Specimen: peripheral blood, collected 28 days after the second AZD1222 dose.

In nucleotides, the CDR3 is TGTGCCAGCAGTTTAACGGGTGGGCAGCCCCAGCATTTT. As protein: CASSLTGGQPQHF. V and J are TRBV12-3 or TRBV12-4 and TRBJ1-5; D unresolved. The CDR3 is made up of 13 amino acids. The V gene lost 2 bases and the J gene lost 7 bases, with 9 bases spanning the gap.